These 32 T cell receptor beta chains were sequenced from one sample in a study of T cell repertoires in cytomegalovirus infection. TCRdb reprocessed the reads via MiXCR and lists one record per CDR3 protein. This table holds nearly 650,000 distinct CDR3 sequences, approximately 25% found once. What was sequenced was CD8+ T cells from PBMCs. These TCRs come from a human donor in good health (CMV status not recorded). Some clones in this sample may be carry-over from other donors' samples.

The V gene is TRBV4-1, the J gene TRBJ2-3; no firm D call. The germline CDR1 and CDR2 sequences are MGHRA and YSYEKL. The CDR3 extends over 13 amino acids. V dropped 4 bases and J dropped 10 bases, with 15 bases sitting between them. This CDR3 reads CASSPLGREAQYF. In DNA form, the CDR3 reads TGCGCCAGCAGCCCCTTAGGCCGAGAGGCGCAGTATTTT.

The V call is TRBV9, the J call TRBJ2-1; D is unclear. The length of the CDR3 is 14 residues. The germline V gene encodes CDR1 SGDLS and CDR2 YYNGEE. Trimming pared 2 bases from V and 2 bases from J, leaving 8 bases between. CDR3 in DNA: TGTGCCAGCAGCGTCTTTAGTACCTACAATGAGCAGTTCTTC. Amino acids: CASSVFSTYNEQFF. Complete variable domain (other parts from reference TRBV9 and TRBJ2-1): DSGVTQTPKHLITATGQRVTLRCSPRSGDLSVYWYQQSLDQGLQFLIQYYNGEERAKGNILERFSAQQFPDLHSELNLSSLELGDSALYFCASSVFSTYNEQFFGPGTRLTVL.

Only a few counts were recorded for this clonotype. This chain links TRBV20-1 with TRBJ2-7; tentative D call: TRBD2 (6 bases). This CDR3 contains 13 residues. The germline V gene encodes CDR1 DFQATT and CDR2 SNEGSKA (reference sequence). With 1 base removed from V and 3 bases from J, the gap between germline ends came to 10 bases. CDR3 in amino acids: CSARVEGSYEQYV. CDR3 nucleotide sequence: TGCAGTGCTAGAGTGGAGGGGAGCTACGAGCAGTACGTC.

The CDR3 DNA is TGCAGTGCTAGGCCCATGGGGGGCACCTACGAGCAGTACTTC. It codes for CSARPMGGTYEQYF. The chain has TRBV20-1 and TRBJ2-7; D is perhaps TRBD1 or TRBD2 (6 bases each). Germline V gene lookup returns CDR1 DFQATT and CDR2 SNEGSKA (reference sequence). V lost 3 bases and J lost 2, with 14 bases in between. The CDR3 has 14 residues.

This clonotype appeared a few times. The V gene is TRBV28, the J gene TRBJ2-1; no reliable D call. V lost 4 bases to trimming and J lost 9 bases, with 10 bases between them. CDR3 length equals 12 residues. Germline V gives CDR1 MDHEN, CDR2 SYDVKM. The CDR3 DNA reads TGTGCCAGCAGTTACGCTTGGGGTGAGCAGTTCTTC. Residues: CASSYAWGEQFF.

This clonotype was counted at least ten times. The CDR3 loop reads CASGPAILLHNEQFF. The DNA of the CDR3 is TGTGCCAGCGGACCTGCTATTTTGTTGCACAATGAGCAGTTCTTC. This chain joins TRBV7-9 and TRBJ2-1; D not resolved. Per germline, CDR1 SEHNR and CDR2 FQNEAQ (reference sequence). V lost 8 bases to trimming and J lost 5 bases, with 19 bases between them. CDR3 length: 15 amino acids.

Of note for this clonotype: This may arise from a read error, as a much more abundant clone is one base away. In nucleotides, the CDR3 is TGTGTCAGCAGCCGGACAGGGGCAGATACGCAGTATTTT. Its protein product is CVSSRTGADTQYF. V usage is TRBV7-6 and J usage is TRBJ2-3, with 9 bases aligning to TRBD1. Germline-derived CDR1 and CDR2 are SGHVS and FNYEAQ. This CDR3 region has 13 residues.

Many counts were recorded for this clonotype. The chain combines TRBV7-8 with TRBJ1-5, with 9 bases aligning to TRBD1. The CDR3 runs 15 residues. J gave up 2 bases and V 3 bases, and 2 bases lay outside the gene matches. Germline assignment: CDR1 SGHVS and CDR2 FQNEAQ. The CDR3 loop reads CASSLRTGGNQPQHF. The CDR3 region has the DNA TGTGCCAGCAGCTTGAGGACAGGGGGCAATCAGCCCCAGCATTTT.

Points on this clonotype: Germline is not matched at one junction end, which may reflect a read error. This chain links TRBV5-1 with TRBJ2-5; the match to TRBD2 covers 10 bases. This CDR3 region has 16 residues. Germline V lookup: CDR1 SGHRS, CDR2 YFSETQ. The DNA for the CDR3 is TGCGCCAGCAGCTTGCGGGTAGCGGGGGGTCGAGAGATCCAGTACTTC. Protein: CASSLRVAGGREIQYF.

This clonotype has just one count. V usage is TRBV9 and J usage is TRBJ1-5, with 8 bases matching TRBD1. After removal of 0 bases from V and 0 bases from J, the junction contained 8 bases not matched to a gene. The CDR3 sequence is 18 residues long. The germline V gene encodes CDR1 SGDLS and CDR2 YYNGEE. In DNA, the CDR3 is TGTGCCAGCAGCGTAGACAGGACAGGGCCTATTAGCAATCAGCCCCAGCATTTT. It codes for CASSVDRTGPISNQPQHF. Full variable domain (outside the CDR3, taken from reference TRBV9 and TRBJ1-5): DSGVTQTPKHLITATGQRVTLRCSPRSGDLSVYWYQQSLDQGLQFLIQYYNGEERAKGNILERFSAQQFPDLHSELNLSSLELGDSALYFCASSVDRTGPISNQPQHFGDGTRLSIL.

This chain connects TRBV24-1 to TRBJ2-1, with D possibly being TRBD2 (6 bases). Germline V CDR1 and CDR2: KGHDR, SFDVKD. V lost 5 bases to trimming and J lost 5 bases, with 15 bases between them. The CDR3 has 15 residues. Written as DNA, the CDR3 is TGTGCCACCAGTGTAGCGGACTACGCACACAATGAGCAGTTCTTC. This encodes CATSVADYAHNEQFF.

The chain has TRBV7-9 and TRBJ2-1; D unresolved. Per the germline V gene, CDR1 is SEHNR and CDR2 is FQNEAQ (reference sequence). V was clipped by 4 bases and J by 0 bases, with 16 bases between them. The CDR3 covers 17 residues. CDR3 DNA: TGTGCCAGCAGCTCTCTGGAGTATCCCAGCTCCTACAATGAGCAGTTCTTC. This encodes CASSSLEYPSSYNEQFF.

This clonotype was found a few times. This chain uses TRBV20-1 with TRBJ2-2, with 7 bases identical to TRBD1. The CDR3 is 14 residues long. Germline V gene lookup returns CDR1 DFQATT and CDR2 SNEGSKA (reference sequence). Trimming cost V 4 bases and J 1 base; bases outside gene matches: 3. The CDR3 region has the DNA TGCAGTGCTAAGGACAGGATGAACACCGGGGAGCTGTTTTTT. The encoded protein is CSAKDRMNTGELFF.

The rearrangement uses TRBV7-8 and TRBJ1-6, with unresolved D. Trimming left V 5 bases short and J 6 bases short, with 11 bases between. Per the germline V gene, CDR1 is SGHVS and CDR2 is FQNEAQ. This CDR3 is 14 amino acids long. CDR3 sequence reads: CASSQSGSNSPLHF. The DNA for the CDR3 is TGTGCCAGCAGCCAAAGTGGCAGTAATTCACCCCTCCACTTT.

The rearrangement links TRBV13 to TRBJ1-2; the D is unclear. The V gene lost 5 bases and the J gene lost 8 bases, with 15 bases spanning the gap. The CDR3 has 13 amino acids. Germline CDR1 PRHDT, CDR2 FYEKMQ (reference sequence). The CDR3 coding sequence is TGTGCCAGCAGCGCGTACAATAGTCGGGGCTACACCTTC. Its protein is CASSAYNSRGYTF.

The gene calls are TRBV29-1 and TRBJ1-2; D perhaps matches TRBD1 (6 bases). Looked up from germline, CDR1 is SQVTM and CDR2 is ANQGSEA. This CDR3 is built from 15 residues. The V end was cut by 0 bases, the J end by 4 bases, with 15 bases between. This chain's CDR3 is CSVEDRSGARYGYTF. Written as DNA, the CDR3 is TGCAGCGTTGAAGATCGCTCGGGGGCTCGCTATGGCTACACCTTC.

This clonotype appeared once. This chain uses TRBV29-1 with TRBJ2-4, with a weak D call TRBD2 (6 bases). The CDR3 extends over 13 amino acids. V lost 1 base and J 5 bases, leaving 9 bases between the germline ends. CDR1 and CDR2 (germline): SQVTM, ANQGSEA. CDR3 loop: CSVEGRDQNIQYF. Written as DNA, the CDR3 is TGCAGCGTTGAAGGGAGGGACCAAAACATTCAGTACTTC.

The CDR3 sequence: CASSYGGTTDTQYF. The DNA of the CDR3 is TGTGCCAGCAGTTACGGAGGGACCACAGATACGCAGTATTTT. This chain joins TRBV6-6 and TRBJ2-3; tentatively, D is TRBD2 (6 bases). The length of the CDR3 is 14 residues. The V and J ends lost 2 bases and 2 bases respectively, with 8 bases between them. Germline CDR1 is MNHNY and CDR2 is SVGAGI (reference sequence).

V and J are TRBV14 and TRBJ1-1; perhaps TRBD1 as D (5 bases). Germline CDR1 reads SGHDN; CDR2 reads FVKESK. The V and J ends lost 4 bases and 8 bases respectively, with 11 bases between them. The CDR3 has 12 residues. The CDR3 protein is CASSPDIFEAFF. The CDR3 nucleotides read TGTGCCAGCAGCCCGGACATTTTCGAAGCTTTCTTT.

Turning to this clonotype: It may be a read error: a sequence one base away is much more abundant. V is TRBV7-7 and J is TRBJ2-1; maybe TRBD2 (6 bases). Per the germline V gene, CDR1 is SSHAT and CDR2 is FNYEAQ (reference sequence). The CDR3 has 15 amino acids. This CDR3 reads CASGLYPGTYNEQFF. CDR3 in DNA: TGTGCTAGCGGCTTATACCCGGGAACCTACAATGAGCAGTTCTTC.

The chain joins TRBV7-6 to TRBJ1-4, with 12 nucleotides matching TRBD1. V was clipped by 7 bases and J by 8 bases; unmatched bases: 17. CDR1 and CDR2 from the germline V gene are SGHVS and FNYEAQ. This CDR3 comprises 18 residues. The CDR3 DNA follows: TGTGCCAGCATTGGGGACACGGGACAGGGGGCGCTTGGGGAAAAACTGTTTTTT. Translating it yields CASIGDTGQGALGEKLFF.

This clonotype was seen many times. The genes are TRBV15 and TRBJ2-1; 10 bases align to TRBD1. Germline V CDR1 and CDR2: LNHNV, YYDKDF (reference sequence). The CDR3 sequence is 17 residues long. The J segment lost 5 bases and the V segment lost 0 bases, leaving 7 bases of the junction unmatched. CDR3 protein: CATSRELGTGEDNEQFF. DNA for the CDR3: TGTGCCACCAGCAGAGAACTAGGGACAGGGGAGGACAATGAGCAGTTCTTC.

This clonotype was detected ten times or more. The gene calls are TRBV12-3 or TRBV12-4 and TRBJ2-7, with D tentatively TRBD1 (5 bases). The CDR3 spans 15 residues. Trimming left V 1 base short and J 4 bases short, with 14 bases between. CDR3 nucleotides: TGTGCCAGCAGTTTAGTCGACAGTAAGCCGTACGAGCAGTACTTC. It encodes CASSLVDSKPYEQYF.

The chain combines TRBV29-1 with TRBJ2-7; either TRBD1 or TRBD2 may supply D (5 bases each). The V and J ends lost 0 bases and 3 bases respectively, with 12 bases between them. There are 14 residues in the CDR3. CDR1 is SQVTM and CDR2 is ANQGSEA in the germline V gene. CDR3 DNA sequence: TGCAGCGTTGAAGAGGAAGGGACGAGCTACGAGCAGTACTTC. This translates into CSVEEEGTSYEQYF.

This clonotype has a handful of counts. This rearrangement joins TRBV28 to TRBJ2-3, with 10 positions matching TRBD2. Trimming took 3 bases from V and 2 from J; bases not matched to a gene: 8. Germline CDR1 and CDR2: MDHEN and SYDVKM. The CDR3 is 17 amino acids. Here the CDR3 DNA reads TGTGCCAGCAGTTTGGTCCTAGCGGGGGTTACCACAGATACGCAGTATTTT. Translating it yields CASSLVLAGVTTDTQYF.

The sample holds many counts of this clonotype. The V call is TRBV7-9, the J call TRBJ2-5; no firm D call. This CDR3 region has 13 residues. V was clipped by 5 bases and J by 2 bases, with 9 bases between them. Germline loops: CDR1 SEHNR, CDR2 FQNEAQ (reference sequence). CDR3 sequence reads: CASSGIGQETQYF. The CDR3 DNA follows: TGTGCCAGCAGCGGCATAGGGCAAGAGACCCAGTACTTC.

This clonotype was observed a handful of times. The chain couples TRBV6-1 to TRBJ2-2; D not certain. V was shortened by 2 bases and J by 4 bases, with 8 bases between the two germline ends. Germline CDR1 is MNHNS and CDR2 is SASEGT. The CDR3 loop spans 14 amino acids. Here the CDR3 DNA reads TGTGCCAGCAGTGAATTTCTGATCACCGGGGAGCTGTTTTTT. Its protein is CASSEFLITGELFF.

This clonotype was counted ten times or more. The chain uses TRBV7-6 and TRBJ2-2, with D tentatively TRBD1 or TRBD2 (5 bases each). Germline CDR1 is SGHVS and CDR2 is FNYEAQ. Trimming cost V 5 bases and J 6 bases, with 10 bases left between them. The CDR3 length is 13 residues. The CDR3 DNA reads as TGTGCCAGCAGCCGCTTGGGACCCGGGGAGCTGTTTTTT. Protein: CASSRLGPGELFF.

V usage is TRBV3-1 and J usage is TRBJ2-1; unclear D gene. Germline CDR1 LGHDT, CDR2 YNNKEL (reference sequence). Trimming pared 0 bases from V and 8 bases from J, leaving 8 bases between. This CDR3 region has 13 residues. The CDR3 DNA reads as TGTGCCAGCAGCCAAGACAGTTCCGATGAGCAGTTCTTC. Protein: CASSQDSSDEQFF.

This clonotype was seen at least ten times. Germline and junction disagree at one end, which may indicate a read error. The genes are TRBV6-1 and TRBJ1-1; no clear D gene. There are 14 residues in the CDR3. Germline CDR1 reads MNHNS; CDR2 reads SASEGT. The CDR3 nucleotides read TGTGCCAGCACTGAACAGATTTTTAACACTGAAGCTTTCTTT. Translating it yields CASTEQIFNTEAFF.

The chain employs TRBV20-1 and TRBJ2-1; weak D call: TRBD2 (6 bases). This CDR3 region has 12 residues. Germline CDR1 reads DFQATT; CDR2 reads SNEGSKA (reference sequence). The ends were cut back, 0 bases at V and 12 bases at J, with 12 bases in the middle. The CDR3 region has the DNA TGCAGTGCTAGAGATCGGAGGGATTGGCAGTTCTTC. Residues: CSARDRRDWQFF.

On this clonotype: At one end the junction does not follow the germline gene, possibly because of a read error. The chain combines TRBV28 with TRBJ1-1; possibly TRBD1 for D (5 bases). The CDR3 is 14 amino acids. Looked up from germline, CDR1 is MDHEN and CDR2 is SYDVKM. CDR3 in amino acids: CASSLAGRNTEASF. The DNA of the CDR3 is TGTGCCAGCAGTTTAGCAGGGAGGAACACTGAAGCTTCCTTT. Filled out from reference TRBV28 and TRBJ1-1, the complete variable domain reads DVKVTQSSRYLVKRTGEKVFLECVQDMDHENMFWYRQDPGLGLRLIYFSYDVKMKEKGDIPEGYSVSREKKERFSLILESASTNQTSMYLCASSLAGRNTEASFGQGTRLTVV.